A selection of T cell receptor beta chains follows, all from one sample in a study of blood T cell repertoires in COVID-19. Here immunoSEQ multiplex PCR was the method, and the copy in TCRdb shows in-frame clones only, minus some. The sample consists of about 110,000 clones, around 81% of them appearing once. Sequencing was performed on peripheral blood. The receptors shown here come from a woman aged 70 to 79 with acute or convalescent COVID-19. Each CDR3 is given with its conserved first and last residue. D genes are given only for firm matches. Not all rows give a size; the values are once, few, many and, for expanded clones, a class.

d_call	j_call	clone_size	v_call	cdr3_aa	cdr3_nt
-	TRBJ1-6	-	TRBV2	CASTGADSRNSPLHF	TGTGCCAGCACCGGCGCGGACAGTCGAAATTCACCCCTCCACTTT
-	TRBJ1-1	-	TRBV7-2	CASKVEGPRITEAFF	TGTGCCAGCAAGGTGGAGGGACCGAGGATCACTGAAGCTTTCTTT
-	TRBJ1-2	-	TRBV28	CASSFRRDTYGYTF	TGTGCCAGCAGTTTTAGACGGGACACCTATGGCTACACCTTC
TRBD1	TRBJ1-2	-	TRBV28	CASSLGQGTDYGYTF	TGTGCCAGCAGTTTAGGACAAGGGACAGACTATGGCTACACCTTC
-	TRBJ2-1	-	TRBV4-1	CASSPLGTLNEQFF	TGCGCCAGCAGCCCTTTGGGGACTTTAAATGAGCAGTTCTTC
-	TRBJ1-2	once	TRBV2	CASRPSTAASYGYTF	TGTGCCAGCAGACCATCTACGGCGGCGTCCTATGGCTACACCTTC
-	TRBJ1-2	-	TRBV18	CASSGGEPNYGYTF	TGTGCCAGCTCAGGAGGAGAACCTAACTATGGCTACACCTTC
-	TRBJ1-2	-	TRBV6-2/TRBV6-3	CASSSGRVTGLTF	TGTGCCAGCAGTTCCGGGAGGGTTACAGGGTTAACCTTC
-	TRBJ1-1	-	TRBV3-1/TRBV3-2	CASSQDAAGRTEAFF	TGTGCCAGCAGCCAAGATGCGGCAGGGCGGACTGAAGCTTTCTTT
-	TRBJ1-2	-	TRBV20-1	CSASYFYGYTF	TGCAGTGCTAGCTACTTCTATGGCTACACCTTC
-	TRBJ1-2	medium-sized	TRBV27	CASKGGRMDGYTF	TGTGCCAGCAAGGGGGGGCGAATGGACGGCTACACCTTC
TRBD2	TRBJ2-5	once	TRBV7-3	CASSLYPGLAGETQYF	TGTGCCAGCAGCTTATACCCGGGACTAGCTGGGGAGACCCAGTACTTC
TRBD2	TRBJ2-5	-	TRBV10-2	CASSSGGPGETQYF	TGCGCCAGCAGCAGCGGGGGCCCTGGCGAGACCCAGTACTTC
TRBD1	TRBJ2-1	-	TRBV30	CAWGDRGNEQFF	TGTGCCTGGGGGGACAGGGGCAATGAGCAGTTCTTC
-	TRBJ1-1	once	TRBV6-1	CASSELGQGGTEAFF	TGTGCCAGCAGTGAACTAGGCCAGGGTGGTACTGAAGCTTTCTTT
TRBD2	TRBJ2-7	-	TRBV7-6	CASSLVASGSFLREQYF	TGTGCCAGCAGCTTAGTTGCTAGCGGGAGTTTCCTCCGGGAGCAGTACTTC
-	TRBJ1-2	-	TRBV7-9	CASSLTDSAYGYTF	TGTGCCAGCAGCTTAACGGACAGTGCCTATGGCTACACCTTC
TRBD1	TRBJ1-1	-	TRBV9	CASSRQGYTEAFF	TGTGCCAGCAGCCGACAGGGGTACACTGAAGCTTTCTTT
-	TRBJ2-7	-	TRBV2	CASSVERGWRTGKSYEQYF	TGTGCCAGCAGCGTTGAGAGGGGGTGGAGGACGGGGAAGTCCTACGAGCAGTACTTC
TRBD1	TRBJ2-7	few	TRBV7-6	CASSLATGGTYEQYF	TGTGCCAGCAGCTTAGCGACAGGGGGGACCTACGAGCAGTACTTC
TRBD2	TRBJ2-5	-	TRBV15	CATSRELGQGGKETQYF	TGTGCCACCAGCAGAGAGTTAGGGCAGGGAGGGAAAGAGACCCAGTACTTC
TRBD1	TRBJ1-1	-	TRBV10-1	CASSEVTGASEAFF	TGCGCCAGCAGTGAGGTGACAGGGGCAAGTGAAGCTTTCTTT
TRBD1	TRBJ1-1	once	TRBV20-1	CSAADRVEAFF	TGCAGTGCCGCTGACAGGGTTGAAGCTTTCTTT
-	TRBJ1-5	-	TRBV7-8	CASADTHQPQHF	TGTGCCAGCGCGGACACCCATCAGCCCCAGCATTTT
-	TRBJ1-1	-	TRBV5-4	CASSLERHSLNTEAFF	TGTGCCAGCAGCTTGGAACGACACTCCTTGAACACTGAAGCTTTCTTT
TRBD2	TRBJ2-3	-	TRBV29-1	CSVEGARREGEDTQYF	TGCAGCGTTGAAGGGGCCCGTCGGGAGGGCGAAGATACGCAGTATTTT